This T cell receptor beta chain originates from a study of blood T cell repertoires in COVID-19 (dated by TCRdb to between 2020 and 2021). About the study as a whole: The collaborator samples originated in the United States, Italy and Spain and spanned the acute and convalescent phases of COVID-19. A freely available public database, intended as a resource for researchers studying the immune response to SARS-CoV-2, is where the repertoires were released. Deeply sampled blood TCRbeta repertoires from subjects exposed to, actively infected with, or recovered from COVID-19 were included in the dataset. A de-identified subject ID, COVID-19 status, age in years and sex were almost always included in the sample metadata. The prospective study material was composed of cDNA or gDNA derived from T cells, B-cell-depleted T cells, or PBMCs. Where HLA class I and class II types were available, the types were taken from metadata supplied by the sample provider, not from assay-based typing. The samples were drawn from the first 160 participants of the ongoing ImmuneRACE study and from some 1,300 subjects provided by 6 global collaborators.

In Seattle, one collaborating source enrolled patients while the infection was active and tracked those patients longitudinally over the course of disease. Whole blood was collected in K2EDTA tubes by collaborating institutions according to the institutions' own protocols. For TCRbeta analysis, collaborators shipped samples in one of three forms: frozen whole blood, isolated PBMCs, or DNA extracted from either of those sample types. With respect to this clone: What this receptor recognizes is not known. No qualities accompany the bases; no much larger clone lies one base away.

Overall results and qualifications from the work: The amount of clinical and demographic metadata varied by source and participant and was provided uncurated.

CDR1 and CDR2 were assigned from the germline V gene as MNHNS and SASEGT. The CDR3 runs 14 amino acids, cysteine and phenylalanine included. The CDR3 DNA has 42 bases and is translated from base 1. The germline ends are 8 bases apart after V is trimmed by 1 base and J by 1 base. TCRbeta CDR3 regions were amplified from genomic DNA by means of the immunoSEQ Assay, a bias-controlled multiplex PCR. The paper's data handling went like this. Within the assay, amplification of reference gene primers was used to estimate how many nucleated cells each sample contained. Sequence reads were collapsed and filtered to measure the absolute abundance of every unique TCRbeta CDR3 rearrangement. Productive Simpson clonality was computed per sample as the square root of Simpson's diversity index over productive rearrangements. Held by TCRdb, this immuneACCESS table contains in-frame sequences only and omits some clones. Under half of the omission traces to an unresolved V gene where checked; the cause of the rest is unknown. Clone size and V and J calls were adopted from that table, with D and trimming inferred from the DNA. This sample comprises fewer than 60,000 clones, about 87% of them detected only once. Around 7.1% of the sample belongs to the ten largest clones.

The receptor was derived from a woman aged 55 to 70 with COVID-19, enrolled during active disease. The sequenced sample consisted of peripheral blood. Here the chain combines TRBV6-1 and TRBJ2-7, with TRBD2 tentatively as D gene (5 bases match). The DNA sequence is TGTGCCAGCAGTGAAGGGCCGGGGTCCTACGAGCAGTACTTC. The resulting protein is CASSEGPGSYEQYF.